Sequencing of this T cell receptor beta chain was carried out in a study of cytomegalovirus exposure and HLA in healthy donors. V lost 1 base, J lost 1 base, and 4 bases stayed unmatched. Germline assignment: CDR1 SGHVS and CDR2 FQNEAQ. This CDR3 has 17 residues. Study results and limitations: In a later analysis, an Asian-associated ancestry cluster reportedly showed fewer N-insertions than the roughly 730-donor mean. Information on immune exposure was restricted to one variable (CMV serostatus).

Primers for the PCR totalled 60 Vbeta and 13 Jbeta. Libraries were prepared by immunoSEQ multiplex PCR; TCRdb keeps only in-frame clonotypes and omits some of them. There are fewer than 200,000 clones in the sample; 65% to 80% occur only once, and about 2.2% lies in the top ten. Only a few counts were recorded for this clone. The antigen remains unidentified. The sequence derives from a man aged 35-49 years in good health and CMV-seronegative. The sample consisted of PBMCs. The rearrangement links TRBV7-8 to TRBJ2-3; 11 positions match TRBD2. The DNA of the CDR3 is TGTGCCAGCAGCTTAGTCCTAGCGGGAGGACGCACAGATACGCAGTATTTT. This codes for CASSLVLAGGRTDTQYF.